A selection of T cell receptor beta chains follows, all from one sample in a study of blood T cell repertoires in COVID-19. Clones were read by immunoSEQ multiplex PCR, and TCRdb kept only the in-frame ones, dropping some. Of just over 90,000 clones listed, more than 75% are singletons. Sequenced sample: peripheral blood. These receptors were collected from a man in his 70s with acute or convalescent COVID-19. CDR3s include the opening cysteine and the closing phenylalanine or tryptophan.

TRBJ2-5,TRBV18,CASSPPSETQYF
TRBJ2-1,TRBV2,CASSERGQNNEQFF
TRBJ2-4,TRBV5-6,CASSWDRAKNIQYF
TRBJ2-2,TRBV6-5,CASSRQGPNTGELFF
TRBJ2-1,TRBV28,CASKLAGLSSYNEQFF
TRBJ1-6,TRBV6-5,CASTVGQEGSPLHF
TRBJ2-3,TRBV5-1,CASSLVEGADTQYF
TRBJ2-6,TRBV2,CASSEDASGSLGANVLTF
TRBJ1-4,TRBV7-2,CASRPTGGAANEKLFF
TRBJ2-2,TRBV10-1,CASSESGDWNTGELFF
TRBJ1-3,TRBV28,CASSFSSGNTIYF
TRBJ2-4,TRBV5-8,CASSLVGQGGNIQYF
TRBJ2-2,TRBV5-4,CASSFETGSLKFELFF
TRBJ1-1,TRBV6-6,CASRIRDSSYTEAFF
TRBJ2-3,TRBV7-6,CASSLGRQFTDTQYF
TRBJ1-5,TRBV18,CASSPGGDGQPQHF
TRBJ1-1,TRBV5-5,CASSTDMNTEAFF
TRBJ2-3,TRBV5-6,CASSSDRGVTDTQYF
TRBJ1-4,TRBV30,CAWSVPGVVAEKLFF
TRBJ1-5,TRBV6-6,CASSYQTGGNQPQHF
TRBJ1-2,TRBV9,CASSAGQGGGYTF
TRBJ1-1,TRBV6-6,CASSPTGGKPEAFF
TRBJ2-2,TRBV5-1,CASSSPGQGISGELFF
TRBJ2-3,TRBV7-2,CASSFDTSVGDTQYF
TRBJ1-6,TRBV14,CASSQDRSTYNSPLHF
TRBJ1-2,TRBV24-1,CATSDSTVPGANYGYTF
TRBJ1-5,TRBV6-5,CASSPDRAFQPQHF
TRBJ2-4,TRBV7-9,CASSHTLPGGNIQYF